The 5 T cell receptor beta chains below all came from one sample that was sequenced in a study of blood T cell repertoires in COVID-19. Using immunoSEQ multiplex PCR, the repertoire was profiled, and TCRdb retains in-frame clones only, with some absent. This table holds under 200,000 clones, 70% to 90% found once. Input material: peripheral blood. The source is a man in his 60s who had recovered from COVID-19.

V usage is TRBV3-1 (or the pseudogene TRBV3-2) and J usage is TRBJ1-1, with 9 bases identical to TRBD1. Germline CDR1 LGHDT, CDR2 YNNKEL (reference sequence). The CDR3 has 15 residues. With V trimmed by 6 bases and J by 5 bases, 10 bases remained unmatched. DNA for the CDR3: TGTGCCAGCAGTCAATTTGGACAGGGGAGGACTGAAGCTTTCTTT. It specifies CASSQFGQGRTEAFF.

The V call is TRBV2, the J call TRBJ2-3, with D possibly matching TRBD2 (7 bases). This CDR3 is 15 amino acids long. Germline-derived CDR1 and CDR2 are SNHLY and FYNNEI. Trimming stripped 5 bases from V and 2 bases from J, with 14 bases between. CDR3: CASSWGGGPTDTQYF. DNA for the CDR3: TGTGCCAGCAGTTGGGGCGGGGGCCCCACAGATACGCAGTATTTT. Full variable domain (outside the CDR3, taken from reference TRBV2 and TRBJ2-3): EPEVTQTPSHQVTQMGQEVILRCVPISNHLYFYWYRQILGQKVEFLVSFYNNEISEKSEIFDDQFSVERPDGSNFTLKIRSTKLEDSAMYFCASSWGGGPTDTQYFGPGTRLTVL.

This chain links TRBV5-1 with TRBJ1-1; weak D call: TRBD1 (6 bases). Trimming took off 4 bases at V and 0 bases at J, with 16 bases between the two ends. From germline, CDR1 is SGHRS and CDR2 YFSETQ. This CDR3 contains 16 residues. The CDR3: CASSETQGFLNTEAFF. CDR3 bases: TGCGCCAGCAGCGAGACACAGGGATTCTTGAACACTGAAGCTTTCTTT.

The chain links TRBV3-1 (or the pseudogene TRBV3-2) to TRBJ2-3, with TRBD1 identical over 7 bases. The CDR3 is made up of 15 amino acids. The ends lost 5 bases at V and 1 base at J; junction bases unmatched: 6. The germline V gene has CDR1 LGHDT and CDR2 YNNKEL (reference sequence). CDR3 loop: CASSNDQGGTDTQYF. In DNA, the CDR3 is TGTGCCAGCAGCAACGATCAGGGGGGCACAGATACGCAGTATTTT.

The CDR3 region is CSARRPGTQYF. The DNA of the CDR3 is TGCAGTGCCCGTAGGCCGGGTACGCAGTATTTT. This chain uses TRBV20-1 with TRBJ2-3; D gene ambiguous. This CDR3 is 11 amino acids long. Trimming took off 6 bases at V and 8 bases at J, with 12 bases between the two ends. From germline, CDR1 is DFQATT and CDR2 SNEGSKA (reference sequence).